The clone carrying this T cell receptor beta chain appeared many times. The data derive from a study of neurological immune-mediated disorders. TCRdb fed the 5' RACE reads into MiXCR, producing one record per CDR3 protein. Of about 59,000 distinct CDR3 sequences in the sample, 3.5% to 4.5% were seen once. V was trimmed by 9 bases and J by 0 bases, leaving 20 bases between them. Looked up from germline, CDR1 is MNHNY and CDR2 is SVGAGI (reference sequence). This CDR3 is built from 16 residues. Sequencing was done on a sample of PBMCs. This clonotype was obtained from a woman aged 50 to 60 with multiple sclerosis. The chain is built from TRBV6-6 and TRBJ1-1; D remains ambiguous. DNA of the CDR3: TGTGCCAGTGCCGGAGGGAGCGGACCCATGAACACTGAAGCTTTCTTT. As protein: CASAGGSGPMNTEAFF.